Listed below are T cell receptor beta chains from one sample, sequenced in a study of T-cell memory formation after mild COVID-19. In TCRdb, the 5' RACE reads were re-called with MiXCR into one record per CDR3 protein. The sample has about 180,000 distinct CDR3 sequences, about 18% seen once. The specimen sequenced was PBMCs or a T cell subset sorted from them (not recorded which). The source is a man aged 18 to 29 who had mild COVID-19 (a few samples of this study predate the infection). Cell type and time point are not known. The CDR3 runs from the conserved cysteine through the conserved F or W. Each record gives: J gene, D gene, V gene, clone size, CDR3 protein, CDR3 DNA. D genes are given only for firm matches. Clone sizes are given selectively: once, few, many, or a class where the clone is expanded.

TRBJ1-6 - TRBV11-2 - CASSQGRYNSPLHF TGTGCCAGCAGCCAAGGACGATATAATTCACCCCTCCACTTT
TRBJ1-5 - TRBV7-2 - CASSAPGMGGNQPQHF TGTGCCAGCAGCGCCCCAGGTATGGGGGGGAATCAGCCCCAGCATTTT
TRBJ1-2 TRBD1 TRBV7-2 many CASSAREGARDGYTF TGTGCCAGCAGCGCCCGGGAGGGGGCGCGGGATGGCTACACCTTC
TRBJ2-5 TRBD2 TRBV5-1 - CASSAGLAGVLRTQYF TGCGCCAGCAGCGCCGGACTAGCGGGGGTACTCAGGACCCAGTACTTC
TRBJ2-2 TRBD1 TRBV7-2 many CASSSQGAANTGELFF TGTGCCAGCAGTTCCCAGGGGGCAGCGAACACCGGGGAGCTGTTTTTT
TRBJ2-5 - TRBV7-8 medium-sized CASSLSSLAMYF TGTGCCAGCAGCTTATCATCCTTGGCCATGTACTTC
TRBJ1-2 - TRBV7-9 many CASSRTENYGYTF TGTGCCAGCAGCCGTACAGAGAACTATGGCTACACCTTC
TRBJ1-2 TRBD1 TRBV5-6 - CASSWDRGKKSYGYTF TGTGCCAGCAGCTGGGACAGGGGGAAGAAGAGCTATGGCTACACCTTC
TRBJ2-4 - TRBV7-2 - CASSLSGPQNIQYF TGTGCCAGCAGCCTGTCGGGGCCACAAAACATTCAGTACTTC
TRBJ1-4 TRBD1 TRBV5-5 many CASSLLTGGKGEKLFF TGTGCCAGCAGCCTCCTTACAGGGGGCAAGGGTGAAAAACTGTTTTTT
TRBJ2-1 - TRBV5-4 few CASSLENEQFF TGTGCCAGCAGCTTGGAGAATGAGCAGTTCTTC
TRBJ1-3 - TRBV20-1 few CSARTNSGNTIYF TGCAGTGCGAGGACAAACTCTGGAAACACCATATATTTT
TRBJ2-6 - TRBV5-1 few CASSLDREVSGANVLTF TGCGCCAGCAGCTTGGACAGGGAAGTCTCTGGGGCCAACGTCCTGACTTTC
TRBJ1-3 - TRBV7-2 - CASSLSWGNTIYF TGTGCCAGCAGCTTGTCGTGGGGAAACACCATATATTTT
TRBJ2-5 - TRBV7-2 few CASSSYSETQYF TGTGCCAGCAGCTCGTATTCGGAGACCCAGTACTTC
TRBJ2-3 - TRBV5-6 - CASSYQPDTQYF TGTGCCAGCAGTTACCAGCCGGATACGCAGTATTTT
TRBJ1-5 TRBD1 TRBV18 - CASSPMTGSGQPQHF TGTGCCAGCTCACCAATGACAGGGTCAGGTCAGCCCCAGCATTTT
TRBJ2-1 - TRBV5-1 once CASSLALSSYKEQFF TGCGCCAGCAGCTTGGCCCTGAGCTCCTACAAGGAGCAGTTCTTC
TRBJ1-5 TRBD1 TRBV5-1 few CASSLEGTGQPQHF TGCGCCAGCAGCTTGGAGGGGACAGGGCAGCCCCAGCATTTT
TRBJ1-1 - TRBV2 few CASSGGVGAFF TGTGCCAGCAGTGGAGGGGTTGGAGCTTTCTTT
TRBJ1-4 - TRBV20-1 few CSAGRGRTEKLFF TGCAGTGCAGGGAGGGGCCGGACGGAAAAACTGTTTTTT
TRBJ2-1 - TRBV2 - CARGGGPYNEQFF TGTGCCAGAGGTGGAGGTCCCTACAATGAGCAGTTCTTC
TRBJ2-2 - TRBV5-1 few CASTSSGFNTGELFF TGCGCCAGTACGTCGTCCGGGTTCAACACCGGGGAGCTGTTTTTT
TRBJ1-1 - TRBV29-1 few CSGRTSGRTEAFF TGCAGCGGGCGGACATCCGGGCGCACTGAAGCTTTCTTT
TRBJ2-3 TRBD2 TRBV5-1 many CASSLDPAGNTDTQYF TGCGCCAGCAGCTTGGACCCAGCGGGAAACACAGATACGCAGTATTTT
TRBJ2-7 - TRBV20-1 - CSARPSQEEQYF TGCAGTGCTAGACCGTCCCAGGAGGAGCAGTACTTC
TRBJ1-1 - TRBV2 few CASEVAGGHTEAFF TGTGCCAGCGAGGTGGCGGGGGGACACACTGAAGCTTTCTTT
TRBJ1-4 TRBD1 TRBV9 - CASSPRQGDEKLFF TGTGCCAGCAGCCCTCGACAGGGGGACGAAAAACTGTTTTTT
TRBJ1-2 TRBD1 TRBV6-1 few CASSEGTGSYGYTF TGTGCCAGCAGTGAAGGGACAGGCAGCTATGGCTACACCTTC
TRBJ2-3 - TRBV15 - CATSRSGARLSTDTQYF TGTGCCACCAGCAGGAGTGGGGCCAGATTAAGCACAGATACGCAGTATTTT
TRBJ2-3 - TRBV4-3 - CASSRGGAGGDTQYF TGCGCCAGCAGCCGAGGCGGGGCCGGGGGAGATACGCAGTATTTT
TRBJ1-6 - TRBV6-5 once CASSYSPGNSYNSPLHF TGTGCCAGCAGTTACTCCCCCGGGAACTCCTATAATTCACCCCTCCACTTT
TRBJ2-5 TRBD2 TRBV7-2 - CASSLALAGDVGRYF TGTGCCAGCAGCTTAGCCCTAGCGGGGGACGTTGGACGGTACTTC
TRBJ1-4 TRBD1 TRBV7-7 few CASSLGGGFDEKLFF TGTGCTAGCAGCTTAGGAGGGGGCTTTGATGAAAAACTGTTTTTT
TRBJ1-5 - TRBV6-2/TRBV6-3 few CASSYSNGRAAHF TGTGCCAGCAGTTACTCGAATGGCAGGGCAGCGCATTTT
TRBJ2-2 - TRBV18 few CASSPFTDANTGELFF TGTGCCAGCTCACCATTCACGGACGCGAACACCGGGGAGCTGTTTTTT
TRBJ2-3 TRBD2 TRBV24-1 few CATSGTSSGGPDTQYF TGTGCCACCAGTGGCACATCTAGCGGGGGGCCCGATACGCAGTATTTT
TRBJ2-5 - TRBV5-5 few CASSLRVRQETQYF TGTGCCAGCAGCTTGCGGGTCAGACAAGAGACCCAGTACTTC
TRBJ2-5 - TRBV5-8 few CASRPTGIGQETQYF TGTGCCAGCAGGCCCACAGGGATTGGCCAAGAGACCCAGTACTTC
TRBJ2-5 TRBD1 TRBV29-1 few CSVEGDRDNQETQYF TGCAGCGTTGAGGGGGACAGAGATAACCAAGAGACCCAGTACTTC
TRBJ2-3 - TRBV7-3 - CASTGGNTDTQYF TGTGCCAGCACTGGGGGGAACACAGATACGCAGTATTTT
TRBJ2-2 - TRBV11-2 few CASSIAGTGNTGELFF TGTGCCAGCAGCATTGCCGGGACTGGCAACACCGGGGAGCTGTTTTTT
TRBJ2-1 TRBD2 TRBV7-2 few CASSMGLADNEQFF TGTGCCAGCAGCATGGGACTAGCGGACAATGAGCAGTTCTTC
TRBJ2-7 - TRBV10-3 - CAISDGAGNEQYF TGTGCCATCAGTGACGGGGCGGGTAACGAGCAGTACTTC
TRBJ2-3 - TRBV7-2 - CASSLGGDWSSDTQYF TGTGCCAGCAGCTTAGGAGGGGACTGGTCGTCAGATACGCAGTATTTT
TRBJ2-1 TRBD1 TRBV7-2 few CATGQGLRNEQFF TGTGCCACAGGACAGGGCTTAAGAAATGAGCAGTTCTTC
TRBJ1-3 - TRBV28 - CASVDQSSGNTIYF TGTGCCAGCGTAGACCAGAGCTCTGGAAACACCATATATTTT
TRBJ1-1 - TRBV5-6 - CASSRGRETEAFF TGTGCCAGCAGCCGGGGGCGCGAGACTGAAGCTTTCTTT
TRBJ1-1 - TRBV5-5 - CASRTNMNRVSTEAFF TGTGCCAGCAGGACAAATATGAACAGGGTGAGCACTGAAGCTTTCTTT
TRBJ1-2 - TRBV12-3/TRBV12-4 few CASSAYGYTF TGTGCCAGCAGTGCCTATGGCTACACCTTC
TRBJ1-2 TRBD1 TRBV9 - CASSVLGGQYGYTF TGTGCCAGCAGCGTACTAGGGGGCCAGTATGGCTACACCTTC
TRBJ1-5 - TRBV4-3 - CASSQEGFDQPQHF TGCGCCAGCAGCCAAGAGGGCTTTGATCAGCCCCAGCATTTT
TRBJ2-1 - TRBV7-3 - CARSSQGDNEQFF TGTGCCAGAAGTTCCCAGGGTGACAATGAGCAGTTCTTC
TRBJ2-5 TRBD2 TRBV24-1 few CATSDWGAGEPIEETQYF TGTGCCACCAGTGATTGGGGTGCGGGGGAACCAATCGAAGAGACCCAGTACTTC
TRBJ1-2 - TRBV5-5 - CASSLAPWQNYGYTF TGTGCCAGCAGCTTGGCCCCCTGGCAGAACTATGGCTACACCTTC
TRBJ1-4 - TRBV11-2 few CASRPPGRANEKLFF TGTGCCAGCAGACCCCCCGGGCGGGCTAATGAAAAACTGTTTTTT
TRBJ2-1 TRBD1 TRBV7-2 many CASSLGSRDRGLDEQFF TGTGCCAGCAGCTTAGGGTCGCGGGACAGGGGGCTGGATGAGCAGTTCTTC